The 22 T cell receptor beta chains below come from one sample, sequenced in a study of blood T cell repertoires in COVID-19 (dated by TCRdb to the early 2020s). Library creation used the immunoSEQ multiplex PCR assay. Drawn from immuneACCESS, this table holds only the in-frame rearrangements with V and J called that TCRdb kept. Clones are partly lost; checked studies trace under half to an unresolved V gene and leave the rest unexplained. In this sample the table shows about 160,000 clones, roughly nine tenths of which occur a single time. In total, the top ten clones hold 10% to 15% of the sample. The sequencing sample was made of peripheral blood. Receptors originate from a man in his late teens or twenties with COVID-19, enrolled during active disease.

This clone was counted a few times. This rearrangement joins TRBV28 to TRBJ1-5; 12 nucleotides line up with TRBD1. V was clipped by 3 bases and J by 6 bases; unmatched bases: 3. Germline values: CDR1 MDHEN, CDR2 SYDVKM. The CDR3 extends over 15 amino acids. CDR3 sequence (DNA): TGTGCCAGCAGTTTCCTGGGACAGGGGGCTCAGCCCCAGCATTTT. It encodes CASSFLGQGAQPQHF.

The chain recombines TRBV27 with TRBJ2-7; TRBD2 aligns across 7 bases. Germline V gene data show CDR1 as MNHEY and CDR2 as SMNVEV (reference sequence). The length of the CDR3 is 16 residues. J gave up 2 bases and V 3 bases, and 10 bases lay outside the gene matches. CDR3 protein: CASSLTSRRWAYEQYF. As DNA, the CDR3 is TGTGCCAGCAGTTTGACTAGCAGGCGGTGGGCCTACGAGCAGTACTTC.

The rearrangement links TRBV11-3 to TRBJ2-1, with 8 bases matching TRBD2. This CDR3 is 14 amino acids long. Germline-derived CDR1 and CDR2 are SGHNT and YENEEA. Losses at the gene ends were 4 bases for V and 2 bases for J; bases not matched to a gene: 1. Written as DNA, the CDR3 is TGTGCCAGCAGCTCGGGGGGGGCCTACAATGAGCAGTTCTTC. This translates into CASSSGGAYNEQFF.

This clone came up a few times. The CDR3 sequence: CASSLSGQPNYGYTF. The DNA for the CDR3 is TGTGCCAGCAGCCTCTCGGGACAACCTAACTATGGCTACACCTTC. The gene calls are TRBV3-1 (or the pseudogene TRBV3-2) and TRBJ1-2, with D possibly TRBD1 on 6 matching bases. With 4 bases removed from V and 0 bases from J, the gap between germline ends came to 12 bases. Germline V gene lookup returns CDR1 LGHDT and CDR2 YNNKEL (reference sequence). The CDR3 is 15 residues long.

The chain combines TRBV6-4 with TRBJ2-2; TRBD1 is a possible D gene (5 bases). CDR1 and CDR2 from the germline V gene are MRHNA and SNTAGT. The CDR3 contains 15 residues. Trimming took off 6 bases at V and 1 base at J, with 12 bases between the two ends. CDR3 loop: CASSPSTENTGELFF. The CDR3 DNA is TGTGCCAGCAGCCCCTCGACAGAGAACACCGGGGAGCTGTTTTTT.

The V gene is TRBV12-5, the J gene TRBJ2-7, with 10 positions matching TRBD2. Germline V gene data show CDR1 as LGHNT and CDR2 as FRNRAP. The J segment lost 1 base and the V segment lost 5 bases, leaving 8 bases of the junction unmatched. The CDR3 sequence is 16 residues long. The CDR3 reads CASGPGLAGVSYEQYF. The CDR3 DNA reads as TGTGCTAGTGGTCCCGGGCTAGCGGGAGTATCCTACGAGCAGTACTTC.

V usage is TRBV3-1 (or the pseudogene TRBV3-2) and J usage is TRBJ2-7, with TRBD2 matching 10 bases. From germline, CDR1 is LGHDT and CDR2 YNNKEL (reference sequence). Trimming at V came to 2 bases and at J to 5 bases, leaving 3 bases not matched to a gene. The CDR3 extends over 14 amino acids. The CDR3 protein is CASSQLAGVDEQYF. CDR3 bases: TGTGCCAGCAGCCAACTAGCGGGAGTAGACGAGCAGTACTTC.

The genes are TRBV18 and TRBJ2-2; 7 bases are a match to TRBD1. After removal of 3 bases from V and 4 bases from J, the junction contained 8 bases not matched to a gene. The CDR3 contains 16 residues. Germline V gives CDR1 KGHSH, CDR2 LQKENI. The CDR3 sequence is CASSPVPGQITGELFF. DNA for the CDR3: TGTGCCAGCTCACCTGTACCGGGACAGATCACCGGGGAGCTGTTTTTT.

This rearrangement joins TRBV19 to TRBJ2-5; TRBD1 agrees at 7 bases. Germline CDR1 reads LNHDA; CDR2 reads SQIVND (reference sequence). The CDR3 runs to 14 residues. V was clipped by 5 bases and J by 7 bases; unmatched bases: 10. CDR3 protein: CASSSTGSLGTQYF. Here the CDR3 DNA reads TGTGCCAGTAGTTCGACAGGGTCCCTGGGGACCCAGTACTTC. The full variable domain, completed using reference TRBV19 and TRBJ2-5, is DGGITQSPKYLFRKEGQNVTLSCEQNLNHDAMYWYRQDPGQGLRLIYYSQIVNDFQKGDIAEGYSVSREKKESFPLTVTSAQKNPTAFYLCASSSTGSLGTQYFGPGTRLLVL.

This clone showed up just once. The chain combines TRBV6-5 with TRBJ2-1; 9 nucleotides match TRBD1. From germline, CDR1 is MNHEY and CDR2 SVGAGI. The V and J ends lost 6 bases and 6 bases, in that order; junction bases with no gene match: 9. The CDR3 consists of 15 residues. The CDR3 reads CASRDRDRATNEQFF. CDR3 in DNA: TGTGCCAGCAGGGACCGGGACAGGGCTACCAATGAGCAGTTCTTC.

V usage is TRBV7-6 and J usage is TRBJ2-7, with 10 bases that match TRBD2. The CDR3 totals 15 residues. The germline V gene encodes CDR1 SGHVS and CDR2 FNYEAQ. Germline trimming cut 5 bases from V and 3 bases from J; bases unmatched to any gene: 7. The CDR3 region is CASSPGLADIYEQYF. CDR3 nucleotide sequence: TGTGCCAGCAGCCCCGGACTAGCGGATATCTACGAGCAGTACTTC.

The rearrangement links TRBV28 to TRBJ1-2; 7 bases match TRBD1. The J segment lost 8 bases and the V segment lost 2 bases, leaving 8 bases of the junction unmatched. Germline loops: CDR1 MDHEN, CDR2 SYDVKM. The CDR3 extends over 14 amino acids. The CDR3 DNA reads as TGTGCCAGCAGTTTAGAGAGGGGGCGTGTAGGCTACACCTTC. As protein: CASSLERGRVGYTF.

DNA of the CDR3: TGTGCCAGCAGCCATCCCGGGACTCAGAATGAGCAGTTCTTC. Translated, it gives CASSHPGTQNEQFF. The chain combines TRBV3-1 (or the pseudogene TRBV3-2) with TRBJ2-1, with D maybe TRBD2 (6 bases). Trimming shortened V by 3 bases and J by 7 bases, and 13 bases separated the two germline ends. Germline assignment: CDR1 LGHDT and CDR2 YNNKEL (reference sequence). The CDR3 sequence is 14 residues long.

This clone was recorded only once. CDR3 DNA sequence: TGTGCCAGCAGTCCCCGTTTGTGGGGGGGAAGGTCCCAGCATTTT. Its translation is CASSPRLWGGRSQHF. This chain links TRBV28 with TRBJ1-5; a weak D match, TRBD1 (5 bases). CDR1 MDHEN and CDR2 SYDVKM come from the germline V gene. V lost 5 bases to trimming and J lost 11 bases, with 22 bases between them. The CDR3 has 15 amino acids. Variable domain in full (rest from reference TRBV28 and TRBJ1-5): DVKVTQSSRYLVKRTGEKVFLECVQDMDHENMFWYRQDPGLGLRLIYFSYDVKMKEKGDIPEGYSVSREKKERFSLILESASTNQTSMYLCASSPRLWGGRSQHFGDGTRLSIL.

The rearrangement links TRBV7-8 to TRBJ1-5; D is ambiguous. With 5 bases removed from V and 0 bases from J, the gap between germline ends came to 17 bases. The CDR3 has 17 amino acids. Looked up from germline, CDR1 is SGHVS and CDR2 is FQNEAQ. CDR3: CASSGTSGHPSNQPQHF. DNA for the CDR3: TGTGCCAGCAGCGGTACCTCGGGTCATCCTAGCAATCAGCCCCAGCATTTT. Variable domain in full (rest from reference TRBV7-8 and TRBJ1-5): GAGVSQSPRYKVAKRGQDVALRCDPISGHVSLFWYQQALGQGPEFLTYFQNEAQLDKSGLPSDRFFAERPEGSVSTLKIQRTQQEDSAVYLCASSGTSGHPSNQPQHFGDGTRLSIL.

V gene TRBV13 combines with J gene TRBJ2-3, with D uncertain. Trimming pared 0 bases from V and 6 bases from J, leaving 4 bases between. CDR3 length: 12 residues. Germline V gene lookup returns CDR1 PRHDT and CDR2 FYEKMQ (reference sequence). CDR3 region: CASSLGRDTQYF. The CDR3 DNA follows: TGTGCCAGCAGCTTAGGCCGGGATACGCAGTATTTT. The complete variable domain, with remaining parts taken from reference TRBV13 and TRBJ2-3, reads AAGVIQSPRHLIKEKRETATLKCYPIPRHDTVYWYQQGPGQDPQFLISFYEKMQSDKGSIPDRFSAQQFSDYHSELNMSSLELGDSALYFCASSLGRDTQYFGPGTRLTVL.

The rearrangement links TRBV11-2 to TRBJ1-2; D may be TRBD1 (5 bases). Germline assignment: CDR1 SGHAT and CDR2 FQNNGV. V was clipped by 5 bases and J by 0 bases, with 16 bases between them. This CDR3 is 16 amino acids long. The CDR3 loop is CASSRRGMEANYGYTF. CDR3 sequence (DNA): TGTGCCAGCAGCCGTAGGGGAATGGAAGCTAACTATGGCTACACCTTC.

The chain is built from TRBV29-1 and TRBJ2-7; D is possibly TRBD2 (5 bases). This CDR3 region has 8 residues. From germline, CDR1 is SQVTM and CDR2 ANQGSEA. This CDR3 is CSGIDGVV. The DNA for the CDR3 is TGCAGCGGTATTGACGGGGTGGTT.

In the case of this clone: One end of the junction does not line up with germline, which may come from a read error. Other DNA sequences in this sample translate to the same CDR3. The chain couples TRBV28 to TRBJ1-4, with 12 bases aligning to TRBD1. The CDR3 length is 15 residues. Germline V gene data show CDR1 as MDHEN and CDR2 as SYDVKM. CDR3 loop: CASRGTGGAGEKLLF. CDR3 DNA sequence: TGTGCCAGCAGGGGGACAGGGGGCGCGGGTGAAAAACTGCTTTTT.

The rearrangement joins TRBV5-1 to TRBJ1-1; weak D call: TRBD1 (6 bases). CDR3 size: 15 residues. Germline loops: CDR1 SGHRS, CDR2 YFSETQ. The V end lost 4 bases, the J end lost 0 bases, and 13 bases lay between the germline ends. As DNA, the CDR3 is TGCGCCAGCAGCCCGAGCGGGACAATGAACACTGAAGCTTTCTTT. This sequence encodes CASSPSGTMNTEAFF.

In this sample, this clone turned up once. Here the CDR3 DNA reads TGTGCCAGCAGTCGGGTAATGAACACTGAAGCTTTCTTT. This sequence encodes CASSRVMNTEAFF. The gene calls are TRBV27 and TRBJ1-1; D is ambiguous. Trimming left V 5 bases short and J 0 bases short, with 7 bases between. The CDR3 runs 13 residues. Germline CDR1 reads MNHEY; CDR2 reads SMNVEV (reference sequence).

The chain is built from TRBV5-1 and TRBJ2-1; 11 bases line up with TRBD2. In germline, CDR1 is SGHRS, CDR2 YFSETQ. J gave up 8 bases and V 5 bases, and 12 bases lay outside the gene matches. The CDR3 runs 16 residues. The CDR3 nucleotides read TGCGCCAGCAGGGCTCCCGGGACTAGCGGCTCCTATGAGCAGTTCTTC. Protein: CASRAPGTSGSYEQFF.